This passage covers 17 T cell receptor beta chains from one sample sequenced in a study of a mutant IDH1 vaccine in newly diagnosed glioma. The assay was immunoSEQ multiplex PCR, and TCRdb's table has in-frame clones only and misses some. The table has fewer than 70,000 clones, 75% to 90% seen once. Time point reported: week 11, during vaccination. A single vaccine dose contained 300 ug of mutant IDH1 20-mer peptide, and topical imiquimod was used with it. No cognate antigen is known for these TCRs. The sequencing here drew on PBMCs, taken from a glioma patient whose treatment included an IDH1 peptide vaccine. Receptors were obtained from a man between 35 and 55 years old with glioma.

J is TRBJ2-5 and V is TRBV18, with 7 bases that match TRBD1. The germline V gene encodes CDR1 KGHSH and CDR2 LQKENI. This CDR3 has 14 residues. The V gene end was trimmed by 3 bases and the J gene end by 5 bases; junction bases not matched to a gene: 6. In DNA form, the CDR3 reads TGTGCCAGCTCACCGACAGGGTATTCGGAGACCCAGTACTTC. It is translated as CASSPTGYSETQYF.

This chain links TRBV7-9 with TRBJ1-4; 9 positions match TRBD1. There are 15 residues in the CDR3. From germline, CDR1 is SEHNR and CDR2 FQNEAQ (reference sequence). V was pared by 1 base and J by 7 bases, with 4 bases of the junction left unmatched. The CDR3 DNA sequence: TGTGCCAGCAGCTTAGGGGACAGGGTTGGTGAAAAACTGTTTTTT. Its translation: CASSLGDRVGEKLFF.

The rearrangement uses TRBV7-8 and TRBJ1-1; 11 bases line up with TRBD1. This CDR3 comprises 14 residues. J lost 10 bases, V lost 5 bases, and 9 bases had no gene match. Germline CDR1 reads SGHVS; CDR2 reads FQNEAQ. CDR3 sequence (DNA): TGTGCCAGCAGCGGACCGGGACAGGGGGACGGAGCTTTCTTT. Translated, it gives CASSGPGQGDGAFF.

The rearrangement joins TRBV6-6 to TRBJ1-2; D perhaps matches TRBD1 (5 bases). V was shortened by 5 bases and J by 2 bases, with 9 bases between the two germline ends. Germline lookup yields CDR1 MNHNY and CDR2 SVGAGI (reference sequence). The CDR3 is made up of 13 amino acids. The CDR3 region is CASSEGRNYGYTF. For the CDR3, the DNA is TGTGCCAGCAGTGAGGGACGGAACTATGGCTACACCTTC.

The chain links TRBV13 to TRBJ2-6; possible D gene TRBD1, 5 bases. The CDR3 sequence is 15 residues long. Germline values: CDR1 PRHDT, CDR2 FYEKMQ (reference sequence). Trimming took off 0 bases at V and 3 bases at J, with 6 bases between the two ends. CDR3 amino acids: CASSLGQGGANVLTF. The DNA of the CDR3 is TGTGCCAGCAGCTTAGGCCAGGGTGGGGCCAACGTCCTGACTTTC.

The CDR3 nucleotides are TGTGCCAGTAGTAGGGTCCGGGAAACTCATCAGCCCCAGCATTTT. Encoded protein: CASSRVRETHQPQHF. J is TRBJ1-5 and V is TRBV19; D is ambiguous. V was trimmed by 4 bases and J by 5 bases, leaving 15 bases between them. This CDR3 spans 15 amino acids. Germline V gives CDR1 LNHDA, CDR2 SQIVND (reference sequence).

The chain is built from TRBV18 and TRBJ2-7; the match to TRBD1 covers 10 bases. Germline CDR1 reads KGHSH; CDR2 reads LQKENI. The ends lost 3 bases at V and 3 bases at J; junction bases unmatched: 2. This CDR3 is built from 14 residues. The CDR3 loop is CASSPGTGDYEQYF. The CDR3, as DNA: TGTGCCAGCTCACCCGGGACAGGGGACTACGAGCAGTACTTC. The whole variable domain, remainder taken from reference TRBV18 and TRBJ2-7, is NAGVMQNPRHLVRRRGQEARLRCSPMKGHSHVYWYRQLPEEGLKFMVYLQKENIIDESGMPKERFSAEFPKEGPSILRIQQVVRGDSAAYFCASSPGTGDYEQYFGPGTRLTVT.

The CDR3 DNA reads TGTGCCAGCAGCTTAGCACTAGGGGCGGGAGTCCCCTACGAGCAGTACTTC. Its protein is CASSLALGAGVPYEQYF. V is TRBV7-2 and J is TRBJ2-7; TRBD2 agrees at 7 bases. V lost 0 bases to trimming and J lost 2 bases; unmatched junction nucleotides: 10. The germline V gene encodes CDR1 SGHTA and CDR2 FQGNSA. The CDR3 consists of 17 residues.

J is TRBJ2-5 and V is TRBV4-1; the match to TRBD1 covers 9 bases. Germline V gene lookup returns CDR1 MGHRA and CDR2 YSYEKL. Germline trimming cut 0 bases from V and 5 bases from J; bases unmatched to any gene: 4. The CDR3 runs to 15 residues. The CDR3 coding sequence is TGCGCCAGCAGCCAAGACGGGACAGGGACGGAGACCCAGTACTTC. It codes for CASSQDGTGTETQYF.

This clone was counted a single time. The chain recombines TRBV5-1 with TRBJ2-5; no definite D call. Trimming removed 2 bases at V and 5 bases at J, with 7 bases between. Germline lookup yields CDR1 SGHRS and CDR2 YFSETQ. The CDR3 covers 12 residues. CDR3 loop: CASSLRDETQYF. The CDR3 coding sequence is TGCGCCAGCAGCTTAAGGGATGAGACCCAGTACTTC. The whole variable domain, remainder taken from reference TRBV5-1 and TRBJ2-5, is KAGVTQTPRYLIKTRGQQVTLSCSPISGHRSVSWYQQTPGQGLQFLFEYFSETQRNKGNFPGRFSGRQFSNSRSEMNVSTLELGDSALYLCASSLRDETQYFGPGTRLLVL.

The chain carries TRBV7-2 and TRBJ1-2; no clear D gene. In germline, CDR1 is SGHTA, CDR2 FQGNSA. This CDR3 has 16 residues. The V gene lost 1 base and the J gene lost 0 bases, with 12 bases spanning the gap. The CDR3 coding sequence is TGTGCCAGCAGCTTAGATCCGGGCATAGCTAACTATGGCTACACCTTC. Residues: CASSLDPGIANYGYTF.

The rearrangement uses TRBV5-4 and TRBJ2-2; TRBD2 is a possible D gene (5 bases). V lost 0 bases and J lost 1, with 10 bases in between. From germline, CDR1 is SGHNT and CDR2 YYREEE (reference sequence). The CDR3 runs 16 residues. This CDR3 is CASSLVGGQNTGELFF. The CDR3 nucleotides are TGTGCCAGCAGCTTGGTTGGCGGGCAGAACACCGGGGAGCTGTTTTTT.

V usage is TRBV18 and J usage is TRBJ2-5, with a possible D match to TRBD1 (6 bases). Germline V gives CDR1 KGHSH, CDR2 LQKENI. This CDR3 region has 16 residues. V lost 1 base and J lost 0, with 12 bases in between. CDR3 nucleotide sequence: TGTGCCAGCTCACCACTACACCGGACAGACCAAGAGACCCAGTACTTC. Translating it yields CASSPLHRTDQETQYF.

This sequence joins TRBV11-3 and TRBJ1-1, with no clear D. V was clipped by 0 bases and J by 0 bases, with 2 bases between them. The CDR3 length is 13 residues. Germline CDR1 and CDR2: SGHNT and YENEEA. The CDR3: CASSLDMNTEAFF. The CDR3 DNA reads as TGTGCCAGCAGCTTAGATATGAACACTGAAGCTTTCTTT.

This chain joins TRBV5-1 and TRBJ1-6; the D gene is possibly TRBD1 (5 bases). V was trimmed by 3 bases and J by 6 bases, leaving 10 bases between them. CDR3 length equals 14 residues. The germline V gene encodes CDR1 SGHRS and CDR2 YFSETQ. CDR3 DNA sequence: TGCGCCAGCAGCTCAGACAGCCCTAATTCACCCCTCCACTTT. Amino acid sequence: CASSSDSPNSPLHF.

The rearrangement uses TRBV2 and TRBJ2-5; tentative D call: TRBD1 (6 bases). The closer fit of TRBJ2-7 to the DNA end suggests the J call may be wrong. CDR3 size: 16 residues. Germline lookup yields CDR1 SNHLY and CDR2 FYNNEI. CDR3 in amino acids: CASSEGRTGKGYEQYF. The DNA of the CDR3 is TGTGCCAGCAGTGAGGGTAGAACAGGGAAAGGCTACGAGCAGTACTTC.

The chain employs TRBV7-2 and TRBJ2-7, with D possibly TRBD2 on 5 matching bases. With 1 base removed from V and 7 bases from J, the gap between germline ends came to 5 bases. The CDR3 is 11 residues long. From germline, CDR1 is SGHTA and CDR2 FQGNSA. CDR3: CASSLGREQYF. The CDR3 DNA reads as TGTGCCAGCAGCTTAGGGAGGGAGCAGTACTTC.